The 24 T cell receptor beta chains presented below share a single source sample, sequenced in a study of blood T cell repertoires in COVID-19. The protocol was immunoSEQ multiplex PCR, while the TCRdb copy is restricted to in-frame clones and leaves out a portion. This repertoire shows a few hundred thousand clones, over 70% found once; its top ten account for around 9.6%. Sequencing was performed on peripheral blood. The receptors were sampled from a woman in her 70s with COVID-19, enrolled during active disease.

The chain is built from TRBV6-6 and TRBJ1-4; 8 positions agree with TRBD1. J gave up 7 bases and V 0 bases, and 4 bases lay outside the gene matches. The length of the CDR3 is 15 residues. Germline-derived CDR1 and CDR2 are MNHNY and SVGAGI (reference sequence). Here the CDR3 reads CASSYSQGAVEKLFF. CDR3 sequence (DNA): TGTGCCAGCAGTTACTCGCAGGGGGCCGTTGAAAAACTGTTTTTT.

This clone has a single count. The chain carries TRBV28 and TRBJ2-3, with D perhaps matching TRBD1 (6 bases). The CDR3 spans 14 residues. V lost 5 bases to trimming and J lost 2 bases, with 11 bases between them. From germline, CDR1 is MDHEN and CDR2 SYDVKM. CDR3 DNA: TGTGCCAGCAGTCCGGACAGTCCCACAGATACGCAGTATTTT. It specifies CASSPDSPTDTQYF.

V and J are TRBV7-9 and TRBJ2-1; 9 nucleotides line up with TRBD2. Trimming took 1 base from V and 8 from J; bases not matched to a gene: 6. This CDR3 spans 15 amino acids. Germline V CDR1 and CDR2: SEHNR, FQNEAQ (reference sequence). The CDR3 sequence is CASSLGLSGRDEQFF. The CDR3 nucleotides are TGTGCCAGCAGCTTAGGACTTAGCGGGAGAGATGAGCAGTTCTTC.

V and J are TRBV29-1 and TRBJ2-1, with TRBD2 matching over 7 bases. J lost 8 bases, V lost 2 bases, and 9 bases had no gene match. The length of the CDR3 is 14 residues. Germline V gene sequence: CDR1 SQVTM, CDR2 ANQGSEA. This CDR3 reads CSVEIREGPYEQFF. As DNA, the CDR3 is TGCAGCGTTGAAATTAGGGAGGGCCCGTATGAGCAGTTCTTC.

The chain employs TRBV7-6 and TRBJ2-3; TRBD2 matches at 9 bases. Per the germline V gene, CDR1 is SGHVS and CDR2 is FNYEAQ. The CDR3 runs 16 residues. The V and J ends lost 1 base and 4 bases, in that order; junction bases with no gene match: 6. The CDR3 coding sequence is TGTGCCAGCAGCTTAGGGATGTTAGCGGGAGCAGATACGCAGTATTTT. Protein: CASSLGMLAGADTQYF.

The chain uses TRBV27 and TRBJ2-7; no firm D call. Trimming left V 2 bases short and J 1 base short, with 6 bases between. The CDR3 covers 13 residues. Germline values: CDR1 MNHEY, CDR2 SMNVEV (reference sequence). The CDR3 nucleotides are TGTGCCAGCAGTTTACGAGGATCCTACGAGCAGTACTTC. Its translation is CASSLRGSYEQYF.

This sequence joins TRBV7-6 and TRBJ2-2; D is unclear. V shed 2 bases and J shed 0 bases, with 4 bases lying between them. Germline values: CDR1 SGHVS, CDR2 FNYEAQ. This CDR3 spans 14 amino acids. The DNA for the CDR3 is TGTGCCAGCAGCTTACAGGCGAACACCGGGGAGCTGTTTTTT. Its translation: CASSLQANTGELFF.

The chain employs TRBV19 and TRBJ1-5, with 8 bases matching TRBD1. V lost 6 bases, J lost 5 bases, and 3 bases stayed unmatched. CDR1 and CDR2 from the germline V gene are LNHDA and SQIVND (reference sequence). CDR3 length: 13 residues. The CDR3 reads CASRETGDQPQHF. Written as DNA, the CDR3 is TGTGCCAGTAGGGAGACAGGGGATCAGCCCCAGCATTTT.

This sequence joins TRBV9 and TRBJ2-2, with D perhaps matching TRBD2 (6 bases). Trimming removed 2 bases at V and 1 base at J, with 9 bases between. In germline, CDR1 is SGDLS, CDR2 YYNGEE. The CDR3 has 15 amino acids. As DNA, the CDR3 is TGTGCCAGCAGCGTCGGGAGCGGGAACACCGGGGAGCTGTTTTTT. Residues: CASSVGSGNTGELFF.

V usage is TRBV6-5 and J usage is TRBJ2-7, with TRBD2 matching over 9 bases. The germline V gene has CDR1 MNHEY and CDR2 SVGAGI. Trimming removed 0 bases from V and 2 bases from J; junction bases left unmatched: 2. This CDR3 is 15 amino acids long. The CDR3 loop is CASSYSIAGAYEQYF. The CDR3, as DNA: TGTGCCAGCAGTTACTCGATAGCGGGAGCCTACGAGCAGTACTTC.

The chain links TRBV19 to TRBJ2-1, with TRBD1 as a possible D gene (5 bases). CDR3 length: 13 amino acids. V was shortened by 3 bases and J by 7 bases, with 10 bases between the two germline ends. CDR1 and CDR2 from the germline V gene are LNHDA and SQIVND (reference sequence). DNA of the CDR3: TGTGCCAGTAGTATCCCAGGGTTTAATGAGCAGTTCTTC. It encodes CASSIPGFNEQFF.

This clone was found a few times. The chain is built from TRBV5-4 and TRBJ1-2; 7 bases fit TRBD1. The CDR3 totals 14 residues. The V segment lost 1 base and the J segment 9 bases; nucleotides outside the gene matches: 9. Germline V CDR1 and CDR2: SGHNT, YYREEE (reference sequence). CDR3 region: CASSLQTGTMSYTF. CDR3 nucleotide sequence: TGTGCCAGCAGCTTGCAGACAGGGACGATGAGCTACACCTTC.

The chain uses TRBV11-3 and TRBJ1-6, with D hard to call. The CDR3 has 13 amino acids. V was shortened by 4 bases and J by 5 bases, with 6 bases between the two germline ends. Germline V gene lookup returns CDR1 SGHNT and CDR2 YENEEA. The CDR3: CASSSRNNSPLHF. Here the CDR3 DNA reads TGTGCCAGCAGCTCGAGAAATAATTCACCCCTCCACTTT.

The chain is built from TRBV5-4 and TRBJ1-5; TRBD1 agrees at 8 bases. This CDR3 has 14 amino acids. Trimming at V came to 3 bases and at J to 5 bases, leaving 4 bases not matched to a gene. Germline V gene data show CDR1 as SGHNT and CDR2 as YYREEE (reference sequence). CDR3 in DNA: TGTGCCAGCAGCTCCCAGGGGGCAGATCAGCCCCAGCATTTT. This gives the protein CASSSQGADQPQHF.

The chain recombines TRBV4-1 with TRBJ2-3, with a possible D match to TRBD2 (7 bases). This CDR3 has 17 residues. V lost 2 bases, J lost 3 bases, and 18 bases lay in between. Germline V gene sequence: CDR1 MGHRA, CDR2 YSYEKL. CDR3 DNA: TGCGCCAGCAGCCAACCGGGGAGGGGGAGGAAGACAGATACGCAGTATTTT. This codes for CASSQPGRGRKTDTQYF.

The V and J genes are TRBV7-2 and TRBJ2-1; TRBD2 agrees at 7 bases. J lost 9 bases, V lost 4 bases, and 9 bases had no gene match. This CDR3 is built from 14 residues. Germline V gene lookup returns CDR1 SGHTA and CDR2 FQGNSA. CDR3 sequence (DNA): TGTGCCAGCAGCTCTAGCGGAGCCCGTCCTGAGCAGTTCTTC. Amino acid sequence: CASSSSGARPEQFF.

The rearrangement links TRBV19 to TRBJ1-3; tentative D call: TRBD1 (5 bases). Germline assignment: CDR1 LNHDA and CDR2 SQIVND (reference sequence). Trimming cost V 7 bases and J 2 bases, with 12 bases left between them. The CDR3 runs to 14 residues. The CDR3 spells CASTTGSAGNTIYF. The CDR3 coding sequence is TGTGCCAGTACAACAGGCTCAGCTGGAAACACCATATATTTT. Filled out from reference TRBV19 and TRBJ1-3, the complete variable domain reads DGGITQSPKYLFRKEGQNVTLSCEQNLNHDAMYWYRQDPGQGLRLIYYSQIVNDFQKGDIAEGYSVSREKKESFPLTVTSAQKNPTAFYLCASTTGSAGNTIYFGEGSWLTVV.

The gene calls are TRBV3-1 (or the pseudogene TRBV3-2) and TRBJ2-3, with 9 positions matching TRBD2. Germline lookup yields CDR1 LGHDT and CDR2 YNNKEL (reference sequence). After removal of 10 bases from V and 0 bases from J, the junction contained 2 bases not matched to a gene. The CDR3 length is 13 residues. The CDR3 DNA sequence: TGTGCCACCGGGACTAGCAGCACAGATACGCAGTATTTT. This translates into CATGTSSTDTQYF.

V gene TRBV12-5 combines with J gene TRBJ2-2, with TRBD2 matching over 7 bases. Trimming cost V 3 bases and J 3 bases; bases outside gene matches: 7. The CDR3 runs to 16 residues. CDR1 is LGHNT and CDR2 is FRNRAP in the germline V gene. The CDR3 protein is CASGLVAGEDTGELFF. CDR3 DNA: TGTGCTAGTGGTTTAGTTGCGGGGGAGGACACCGGGGAGCTGTTTTTT. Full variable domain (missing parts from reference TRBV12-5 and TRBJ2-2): DARVTQTPRHKVTEMGQEVTMRCQPILGHNTVFWYRQTMMQGLELLAYFRNRAPLDDSGMPKDRFSAEMPDATLATLKIQPSEPRDSAVYFCASGLVAGEDTGELFFGEGSRLTVL.

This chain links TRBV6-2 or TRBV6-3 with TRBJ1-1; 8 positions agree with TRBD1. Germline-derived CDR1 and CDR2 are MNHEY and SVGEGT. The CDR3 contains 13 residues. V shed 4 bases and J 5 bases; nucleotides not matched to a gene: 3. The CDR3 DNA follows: TGTGCCAGCAGTTTGGACAGGGAGACTGAAGCTTTCTTT. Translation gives CASSLDRETEAFF.

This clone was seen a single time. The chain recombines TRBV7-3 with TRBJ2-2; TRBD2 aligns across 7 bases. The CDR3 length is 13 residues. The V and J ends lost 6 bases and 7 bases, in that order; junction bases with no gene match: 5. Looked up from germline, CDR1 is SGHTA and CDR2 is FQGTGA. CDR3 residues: CASRGGSGGELFF. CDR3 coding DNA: TGTGCCAGCAGAGGCGGGAGCGGCGGGGAGCTGTTTTTT.

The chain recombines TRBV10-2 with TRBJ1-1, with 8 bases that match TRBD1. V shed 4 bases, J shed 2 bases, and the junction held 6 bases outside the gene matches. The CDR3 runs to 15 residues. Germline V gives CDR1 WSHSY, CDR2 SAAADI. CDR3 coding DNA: TGCGCCAGCAGTGTCGGGCAGGGGGCAAACACTGAAGCTTTCTTT. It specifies CASSVGQGANTEAFF.

This chain's CDR3 is CASRMDNYSNQPQHF. CDR3 nucleotides: TGTGCCAGCAGGATGGACAACTATAGCAATCAGCCCCAGCATTTT. This chain joins TRBV28 and TRBJ1-5; TRBD1 is a possible D gene (5 bases). This CDR3 comprises 15 residues. V lost 6 bases to trimming and J lost 0 bases, with 12 bases between them. CDR1 MDHEN and CDR2 SYDVKM come from the germline V gene. The full variable domain, with the rest looked up from reference TRBV28 and TRBJ1-5, is DVKVTQSSRYLVKRTGEKVFLECVQDMDHENMFWYRQDPGLGLRLIYFSYDVKMKEKGDIPEGYSVSREKKERFSLILESASTNQTSMYLCASRMDNYSNQPQHFGDGTRLSIL.

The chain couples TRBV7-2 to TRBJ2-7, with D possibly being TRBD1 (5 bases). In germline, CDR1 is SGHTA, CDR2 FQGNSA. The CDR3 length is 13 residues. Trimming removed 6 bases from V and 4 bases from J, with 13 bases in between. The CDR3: CASSRSQGYEQYF. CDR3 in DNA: TGTGCCAGCAGTAGATCTCAGGGATACGAGCAGTACTTC.